This T cell receptor beta chain was profiled in a study of blood T cell repertoires in COVID-19. Repertoires were generated with immunoSEQ multiplex PCR, while TCRdb's copy carries only in-frame clones and drops some. The data contain 200,000 to 250,000 clones, roughly 88% of them seen just once; the ten biggest clones take up about 15%. Trimming cost V 1 base and J 8 bases, with 7 bases left between them. Germline CDR1 is SGHTS and CDR2 is YDEGEE. This CDR3 is 12 amino acids long. This clonotype was sampled from a woman in her 50s with acute COVID-19. The V and J genes are TRBV5-8 and TRBJ2-1; D unclear. Sequencing used PBMCs or T cells enriched from blood (not recorded which). The CDR3 loop reads CASSLYVDEQFF. CDR3 DNA: TGTGCCAGCAGCTTGTATGTAGATGAGCAGTTCTTC.